The clone carrying this T cell receptor (beta chain) was detected only a few times. The antigen is undetermined. Germline CDR1 SQVTM, CDR2 ANQGSEA. The CDR3 is 14 residues long. The V gene lost 6 bases and the J gene lost 5 bases, with 19 bases spanning the gap. CDR3-region Arm-PCR and iRepertoire HTBI primers produced the TCR beta libraries. One entry per CDR3 protein, called by TCRdb with MiXCR from the multiplex PCR reads. The repertoire holds about 470,000 distinct CDR3 sequences, with about 15% as singletons. The data derive from a study of regulatory T cells in long-lasting Graves disease. The study's findings and limits: Researchers examined only peripheral blood and not thyroid tissue.

Time point reported: newly diagnosed GD, antithyroid drugs for less than 3 months. Following extraction of RNA from PBMCs, that RNA was used to make the TCR library. This same sample was also taken into another study, of T cells in Graves' hyperthyroidism and ophthalmopathy. Per that paper: Stable disease denoted Graves' hyperthyroidism without ophthalmopathy progression within 18 months.

This clonotype originated in a woman aged 30 to 39 with Graves disease. The gene calls are TRBV29-1 and TRBJ1-1, with a tentative D call TRBD1 (6 bases). The sequencing here drew on peripheral blood mononuclear cells (PBMCs), taken at new diagnosis, from a patient treated with antithyroid drugs. The CDR3 bases are TGCAGCGTCGGCCGGACAGAAATTCTGACTGAAGCTTTCTTT. Amino acids: CSVGRTEILTEAFF.